A single TCR beta chain is shown here with its context. The antigen is unknown. This entry comes from a study of shared clonotypes between healthy human individuals. Study outcomes and limitations: Sorted-subset samples were not fully sequenced, rarefaction indicated.

Germline loops: CDR1 SGHAT, CDR2 FQNNGV. V dropped 5 bases and J dropped 5 bases, with 16 bases sitting between them. The CDR3 runs 14 residues. Sequencing was at deep level. Original processing methods: ImmunoSEQ output held junction-only sequences without quality scores, so filtering differed. The method was immunoSEQ multiplex PCR; TCRdb's version includes in-frame clones alone and lacks a portion of them. That table furnishes V, J and clone size, whereas the DNA furnished D and trimming. The sample contains some 2.1 million clones, 85% to 95% of which appear only once. Everyone who donated was a Caucasian adult who lived in Nashville, Tennessee.

Sequenced material: naive CD4+ T cells sorted from blood. Documented subset: CD45RA+ positively selected. V usage is TRBV11-2 and J usage is TRBJ2-7; a weak D match, TRBD2 (6 bases). The receptor was derived from a man between 18 and 29 years old in good health. The CDR3 DNA reads as TGTGCCAGCAGCCCCCAGGTCATAGCGGACGAGCAGTACTTC. Its protein is CASSPQVIADEQYF.